The 29 T cell receptor beta chains below all came from one sample that was sequenced in a study of blood T cell repertoires in COVID-19. Assay used: immunoSEQ multiplex PCR; TCRdb lists only in-frame clones, some missing. The table has 150,000 to 200,000 clones, around 80% seen once. The material sequenced was peripheral blood. The receptors originated from a man aged 25 to 45 with active or convalescent COVID-19.

This clone came up many times. The V and J genes are TRBV19 and TRBJ1-4, with unresolved D. V shed 7 bases and J shed 7 bases, with 10 bases lying between them. This CDR3 region has 12 residues. Germline CDR1 and CDR2: LNHDA and SQIVND (reference sequence). The CDR3 nucleotides are TGTGCCAGTAACCAGGTCCCTGAAAAACTGTTTTTT. As protein: CASNQVPEKLFF.

The chain is built from TRBV5-1 and TRBJ1-1; 8 bases fit TRBD1. This CDR3 region has 14 residues. V lost 4 bases, J lost 2 bases, and 4 bases stayed unmatched. Germline CDR1 and CDR2: SGHRS and YFSETQ. CDR3 loop: CASSVQGANTEAFF. Here the CDR3 DNA reads TGCGCCAGCAGCGTGCAGGGGGCAAACACTGAAGCTTTCTTT.

The chain carries TRBV15 and TRBJ1-6; the D gene is possibly TRBD1 (6 bases). V shed 5 bases and J shed 9 bases, with 17 bases lying between them. From germline, CDR1 is LNHNV and CDR2 YYDKDF (reference sequence). The CDR3 is 15 residues long. CDR3 nucleotides: TGTGCCACCAGCGCCCGGGACACTGGTAGTTCACCCCTCCACTTT. This encodes CATSARDTGSSPLHF.

The V gene is TRBV12-5, the J gene TRBJ2-1; 12 bases are shared with TRBD2. Looked up from germline, CDR1 is LGHNT and CDR2 is FRNRAP. This CDR3 contains 16 residues. V dropped 1 base and J dropped 4; count of bases not matched to a gene: 2. The CDR3 nucleotides read TGTGCTAGTGGTTTGGGAACTAGCGGGGGGTACAATGAGCAGTTCTTC. As protein: CASGLGTSGGYNEQFF.

V gene TRBV30 combines with J gene TRBJ2-3; TRBD2 aligns across 7 bases. V shed 4 bases, J shed 4 bases, and the junction held 8 bases outside the gene matches. Germline V lookup: CDR1 GTSNPN, CDR2 SVGIG (reference sequence). The CDR3 contains 14 residues. CDR3 protein: CAWKMRERADTQYF. The CDR3, as DNA: TGTGCCTGGAAGATGCGGGAGAGGGCAGATACGCAGTATTTT.

The chain recombines TRBV11-1 with TRBJ1-6; D is unresolved. Germline CDR1 reads SGHAT; CDR2 reads FQDESV (reference sequence). Deletions cut 4 bases from V and 4 bases from J, with 5 bases between. The CDR3 covers 13 residues. In DNA, the CDR3 is TGTGCCAGCAGCTCAGGATATAATTCACCCCTCCACTTT. Translation gives CASSSGYNSPLHF.

The chain uses TRBV6-6 and TRBJ1-2; TRBD1 matches 8 bases. V trimming: 5 bases; J trimming: 8 bases; junction bases outside the gene matches: 4. Germline V gives CDR1 MNHNY, CDR2 SVGAGI (reference sequence). The CDR3 consists of 12 residues. The CDR3: CASSIDRGGYTF. The CDR3, as DNA: TGTGCCAGCAGTATAGACAGGGGCGGCTACACCTTC.

This sequence joins TRBV3-1 (or the pseudogene TRBV3-2) and TRBJ1-2; 8 positions agree with TRBD1. The V and J ends lost 3 bases and 7 bases, in that order; junction bases with no gene match: 13. CDR1 and CDR2 (germline): LGHDT, YNNKEL (reference sequence). The CDR3 is 16 amino acids. DNA of the CDR3: TGTGCCAGCAGCCATCAAGGACAGGGTGGTCGGGGTGGCTACACCTTC. This encodes CASSHQGQGGRGGYTF.

The genes are TRBV23-1 and TRBJ1-4; 10 nucleotides agree with TRBD1. TRBV23-1 is treated as an ORF (open reading frame) with a function not yet certain. This CDR3 has 15 residues. With 4 bases clipped from V and 5 bases from J, the junction kept 4 bases outside the gene matches. Here the CDR3 DNA reads TGCGCCAGCAGTCCCCGGGGACAGGGGAATGAAAAACTGTTTTTT. This translates into CASSPRGQGNEKLFF.

The table lists this clone with a few counts. The same CDR3 arises from other DNA sequences in this sample as well. This chain connects TRBV27 to TRBJ2-1; D gene unclear. CDR3 length: 12 residues. Trimming took off 4 bases at V and 7 bases at J, with 8 bases between the two ends. CDR1 and CDR2 (germline): MNHEY, SMNVEV (reference sequence). CDR3 residues: CASSSGPNEQFF. CDR3 DNA: TGTGCCAGCAGTTCGGGTCCGAATGAGCAGTTCTTC.

This chain uses TRBV24-1 with TRBJ1-2; unclear D gene. The V and J ends lost 3 bases and 8 bases respectively, with 15 bases between them. In germline, CDR1 is KGHDR, CDR2 SFDVKD. The CDR3 length is 14 residues. The CDR3 protein is CATSDARDIGGYTF. The DNA of the CDR3 is TGTGCCACCAGTGATGCCCGGGATATAGGGGGCTACACCTTC.

The chain combines TRBV11-3 with TRBJ2-5; maybe TRBD1 (6 bases). Germline V gene sequence: CDR1 SGHNT, CDR2 YENEEA. Trimming shortened V by 1 base and J by 0 bases, and 15 bases separated the two germline ends. CDR3 size: 17 residues. The CDR3 sequence is CASSLGGFWGHQETQYF. The CDR3 DNA follows: TGTGCCAGCAGCTTAGGGGGCTTTTGGGGGCACCAAGAGACCCAGTACTTC.

The V call is TRBV5-1, the J call TRBJ1-1; maybe TRBD1 (6 bases). V lost 3 bases to trimming and J lost 4 bases, with 16 bases between them. The germline V gene encodes CDR1 SGHRS and CDR2 YFSETQ. The CDR3 runs 15 residues. CDR3 DNA sequence: TGCGCCAGCAGCTCCCTAACAGGGAGCGGCACTGAAGCTTTCTTT. Its translation: CASSSLTGSGTEAFF.

The chain combines TRBV19 with TRBJ2-1; 11 nucleotides align to TRBD2. This CDR3 is built from 15 residues. V gave up 7 bases and J gave up 9 bases; unmatched junction bases: 11. Germline values: CDR1 LNHDA, CDR2 SQIVND (reference sequence). The CDR3 DNA follows: TGTGCCAGTACCCGACGCACTAGCGGGGGCGGTGAGCAGTTCTTC. Amino acid sequence: CASTRRTSGGGEQFF.

This chain uses TRBV24-1 with TRBJ2-1; 9 positions match TRBD1. CDR1 KGHDR and CDR2 SFDVKD come from the germline V gene. With 4 bases clipped from V and 6 bases from J, the junction kept 9 bases outside the gene matches. The CDR3 length is 16 residues. The CDR3 spells CATSETGTGTGNEQFF. In DNA, the CDR3 is TGTGCCACCAGTGAAACCGGGACAGGGACCGGCAATGAGCAGTTCTTC.

The chain combines TRBV7-9 with TRBJ1-2, with unresolved D. The CDR3 covers 13 residues. Germline lookup yields CDR1 SEHNR and CDR2 FQNEAQ (reference sequence). Trimming shortened V by 3 bases and J by 5 bases, and 10 bases separated the two germline ends. The CDR3 protein is CASSFTVEYGYTF. In DNA, the CDR3 is TGTGCCAGCAGCTTTACTGTAGAATATGGCTACACCTTC.

The genes are TRBV7-9 and TRBJ1-4; 7 positions match TRBD1. The germline V gene has CDR1 SEHNR and CDR2 FQNEAQ (reference sequence). Losses at the gene ends were 4 bases for V and 7 bases for J; bases not matched to a gene: 6. CDR3 length: 14 amino acids. CDR3 DNA: TGTGCCAGCAGCTCACAGGGGTCTAGTGAAAAACTGTTTTTT. Protein sequence: CASSSQGSSEKLFF.

The chain uses TRBV6-5 and TRBJ1-5; the D gene is possibly TRBD1 (6 bases). The CDR3 totals 15 residues. Germline CDR1 is MNHEY and CDR2 is SVGAGI. Between the trimmed V and J ends, which lost 5 bases and 3 bases, there was a span of 14 bases. Here the CDR3 reads CASSNRVGYNQPQHF. The CDR3 region has the DNA TGTGCCAGCAGTAACAGGGTTGGTTACAATCAGCCCCAGCATTTT.

The chain employs TRBV19 and TRBJ2-1; 9 bases are shared with TRBD1. Germline CDR1 and CDR2: LNHDA and SQIVND (reference sequence). This CDR3 contains 15 residues. The V and J ends lost 6 bases and 3 bases, in that order; junction bases with no gene match: 6. This CDR3 is CASRLDRGFYNEQFF. DNA of the CDR3: TGTGCCAGTAGATTAGACAGGGGGTTCTACAATGAGCAGTTCTTC.

This clone was detected only once. This chain uses TRBV7-2 with TRBJ1-3; no reliable D call. This CDR3 is built from 14 residues. Deletions cut 8 bases from V and 4 bases from J, with 15 bases between. CDR1 is SGHTA, CDR2 FQGNSA, per germline. In DNA, the CDR3 is TGTGCCAGCCGCCGGAGGGCTTCGGGAAACACCATATATTTT. The encoded protein is CASRRRASGNTIYF. Full variable domain (missing parts from reference TRBV7-2 and TRBJ1-3): GAGVSQSPSNKVTEKGKDVELRCDPISGHTALYWYRQSLGQGLEFLIYFQGNSAPDKSGLPSDRFSAERTGGSVSTLTIQRTQQEDSAVYLCASRRRASGNTIYFGEGSWLTVV.

The V gene is TRBV4-1, the J gene TRBJ2-7; TRBD2 matches at 14 bases. This CDR3 has 15 residues. Trimming took 3 bases from V and 2 from J; bases not matched to a gene: 0. The V gene's germline CDR1 is MGHRA and CDR2 YSYEKL. The CDR3 bases are TGCGCCAGCAGCCAGACTAGCGGGGGGGCCTACGAGCAGTACGTC. Amino acid sequence: CASSQTSGGAYEQYV.

This sequence joins TRBV19 and TRBJ2-1; 15 bases map to TRBD2. The junction had 7 bases not matched to a gene; V was cut back by 8 bases and J by 8 bases. CDR1 is LNHDA, CDR2 SQIVND, per germline (reference sequence). CDR3 size: 15 residues. CDR3 DNA sequence: TGTGCCAGTGGACCCGGGACTAGCGGGAGGTATGAGCAGTTCTTC. Protein product: CASGPGTSGRYEQFF.

The genes are TRBV6-5 and TRBJ2-1; D is perhaps TRBD2 (6 bases). Germline loops: CDR1 MNHEY, CDR2 SVGAGI. V lost 2 bases, J lost 9 bases, and 14 bases lay in between. This CDR3 region has 14 residues. The CDR3 DNA reads TGTGCCAGCAGTTACGGGGGGAGTCTCTTTGAGCAGTTCTTC. It yields the protein CASSYGGSLFEQFF.

This clone has a handful of counts. This sequence joins TRBV9 and TRBJ1-1, with D possibly matching TRBD1 (5 bases). V lost 3 bases and J 1 base, leaving 10 bases between the germline ends. Germline V CDR1 and CDR2: SGDLS, YYNGEE. CDR3 length equals 14 residues. CDR3: CASSDSGGNTEAFF. The CDR3 nucleotides read TGTGCCAGCAGCGACAGCGGGGGGAACACTGAAGCTTTCTTT.

V usage is TRBV27 and J usage is TRBJ1-1, with D possibly TRBD1 on 6 matching bases. The length of the CDR3 is 15 residues. Germline CDR1 is MNHEY and CDR2 is SMNVEV (reference sequence). V lost 2 bases to trimming and J lost 4 bases, with 14 bases between them. The CDR3 here is CASSLNTGSSTEAFF. CDR3 in DNA: TGTGCCAGCAGTTTAAATACAGGGTCGAGCACTGAAGCTTTCTTT.

CDR3 amino acids: CASSAGVGGGVDGPQHF. CDR3 in DNA: TGTGCCAGCAGCGCAGGAGTAGGAGGGGGGGTGGATGGGCCCCAGCATTTT. This chain uses TRBV9 with TRBJ1-5, with TRBD1 as a possible D gene (6 bases). The CDR3 consists of 17 residues. Germline assignment: CDR1 SGDLS and CDR2 YYNGEE. The V gene lost 3 bases and the J gene lost 9 bases, with 25 bases spanning the gap.

The V call is TRBV9, the J call TRBJ2-1; 7 nucleotides match TRBD1. There are 14 residues in the CDR3. CDR1 and CDR2 from the germline V gene are SGDLS and YYNGEE. Germline trimming cut 3 bases from V and 9 bases from J; bases unmatched to any gene: 9. The DNA of the CDR3 is TGTGCCAGCAGCGGGCGACAGGGAAGGAGTGAGCAGTTCTTC. Its protein product is CASSGRQGRSEQFF.

The V call is TRBV6-2 or TRBV6-3, the J call TRBJ2-7, with 7 bases aligning to TRBD1. Per the germline V gene, CDR1 is MNHEY and CDR2 is SVGEGT. The trim removed 3 bases at V and 8 bases at J, leaving 10 bases unmatched. The CDR3 is 14 residues long. CDR3 coding DNA: TGTGCCAGCAGTTATCGGACAGGCGATCTCAAGCAGTACTTC. Encoded protein: CASSYRTGDLKQYF.

The CDR3 sequence is CASSEPVQNQPQHF. The CDR3 DNA sequence: TGTGCCAGCAGTGAACCTGTACAGAATCAGCCCCAGCATTTT. V and J are TRBV6-1 and TRBJ1-5; D is undetermined. V gave up 2 bases and J gave up 4 bases, with 9 bases separating them. The length of the CDR3 is 14 residues. The germline V gene has CDR1 MNHNS and CDR2 SASEGT.